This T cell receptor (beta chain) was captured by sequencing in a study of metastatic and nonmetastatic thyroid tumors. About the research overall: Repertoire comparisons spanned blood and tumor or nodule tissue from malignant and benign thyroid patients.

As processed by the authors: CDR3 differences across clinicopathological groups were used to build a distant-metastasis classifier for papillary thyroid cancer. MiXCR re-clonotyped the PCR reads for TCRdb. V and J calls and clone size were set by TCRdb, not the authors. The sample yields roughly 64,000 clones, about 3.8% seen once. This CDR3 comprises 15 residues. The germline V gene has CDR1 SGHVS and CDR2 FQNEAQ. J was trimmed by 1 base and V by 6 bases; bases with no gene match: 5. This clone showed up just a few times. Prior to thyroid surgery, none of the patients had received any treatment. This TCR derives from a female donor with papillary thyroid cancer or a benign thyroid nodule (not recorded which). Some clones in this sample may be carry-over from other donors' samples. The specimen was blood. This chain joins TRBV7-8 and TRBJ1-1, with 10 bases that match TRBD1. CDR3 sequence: CASRRQGAGNTEAFF. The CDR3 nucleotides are TGTGCCAGCAGGCGACAGGGGGCGGGGAACACTGAAGCTTTCTTT.